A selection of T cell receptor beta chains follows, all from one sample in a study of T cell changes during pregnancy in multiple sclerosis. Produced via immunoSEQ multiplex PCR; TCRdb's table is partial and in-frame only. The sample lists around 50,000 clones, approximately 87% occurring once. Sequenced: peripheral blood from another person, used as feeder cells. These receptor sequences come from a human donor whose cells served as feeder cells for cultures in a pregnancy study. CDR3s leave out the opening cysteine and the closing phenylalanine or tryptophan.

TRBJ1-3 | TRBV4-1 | ASSQSHGSGNTIY
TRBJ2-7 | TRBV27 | ASSLLRSSDEQY
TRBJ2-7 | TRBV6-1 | ATSRDGSSYEQY
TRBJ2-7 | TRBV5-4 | ASSLVGGSYEQY
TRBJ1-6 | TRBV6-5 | ASSYIGGRGSPLH
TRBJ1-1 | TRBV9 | ASTPLAGNTEAF
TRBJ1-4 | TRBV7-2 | ASSLRGQGAINEKLF
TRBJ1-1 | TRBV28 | ASSLQGKNTEAF
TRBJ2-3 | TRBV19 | ASRKGAVDTQY
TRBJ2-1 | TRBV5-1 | ASSLASSGLYNEQF
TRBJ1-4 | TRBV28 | ASSLWGAANEKLF
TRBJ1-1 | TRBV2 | ASSANDRGGTEAF
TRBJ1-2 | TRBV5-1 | ASSLAGAISGGYT
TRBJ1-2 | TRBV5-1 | ASSFNGVEGYT
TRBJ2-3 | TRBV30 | AWSFRTDTQY
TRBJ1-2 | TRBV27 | ASSFLGTGPADGYT
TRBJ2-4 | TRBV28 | ASSGEFKNIQY
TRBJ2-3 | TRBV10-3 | AISPGGMGNLAAGVASVTDTQY
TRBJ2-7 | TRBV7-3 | ASSPYEGSYEQY
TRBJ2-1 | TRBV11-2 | ASSFSGSAFAEQF
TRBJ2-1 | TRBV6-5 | ASSYRLAGLNEQF
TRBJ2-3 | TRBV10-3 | AISDVAGSTDTQY
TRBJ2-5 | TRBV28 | ASSLEQGAIQETQY
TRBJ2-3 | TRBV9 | ASRAAPRATQY
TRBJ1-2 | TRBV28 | ASRPPAWDPLTYRGHGYT
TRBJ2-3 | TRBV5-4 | ASSRSGIGTDTQY
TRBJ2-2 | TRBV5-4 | ASSWGQGANTGELF
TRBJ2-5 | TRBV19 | ASARQAQETQY
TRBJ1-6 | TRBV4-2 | ASSHDRVGGDNSPLH
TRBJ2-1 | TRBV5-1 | ASSFDQRTYNEQF
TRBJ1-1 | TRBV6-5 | ASSYSGTGINTEAF
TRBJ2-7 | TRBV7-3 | ASSSLGGSYPVEQY
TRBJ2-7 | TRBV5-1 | ASSTWVNRWDEQY
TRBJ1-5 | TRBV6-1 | ASSAGSNQPQH
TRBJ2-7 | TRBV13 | ASSAGTGGGHEQY
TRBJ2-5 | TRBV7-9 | ASSLAGTGGIETQY
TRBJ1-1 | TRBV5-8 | ASSPGPMNTEAF
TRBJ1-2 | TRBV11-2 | ASTSVRGAPSNYGYT
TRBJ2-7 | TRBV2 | ASFRGASYEQY
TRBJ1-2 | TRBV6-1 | ASSEGQGAYGYT
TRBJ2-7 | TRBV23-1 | ASSQSGTGVSGEQY